The TCR beta chain under discussion was sequenced for a study of T-cell reconstitution after alpha-beta-depleted transplantation in children (TCRdb year 2016). Context from the whole study: The study quantitatively tracked T-cell immune reconstitution after TCRalphabeta/CD19-depleted allogeneic hematopoietic cell transplantation in children using TCR repertoire profiling. The full study reports these points: In some patients, high TCRbeta diversity at day 60 was attributed to recipient T cells and intrathymic progenitors that had survived conditioning. Over subsequent months, a decline in hyperexpanded clone frequencies was noted, and after one year, T-cell counts and TCRbeta diversity were mostly ascribed to newly produced T cells. About two months after transplant, the apparently early recovery of alphabetaT-cell counts reportedly depended on just several hundred clones that had expanded rapidly and came from non-depleted graft cells.

Library preparation used PCR. Sequencing was carried out with an Illumina HiSeq 2500. To normalize quantification of the TCRbeta repertoire, the TCR libraries were built with molecular barcoding that relied on unique molecular identifiers. Through fastp at Q25 and MiXCR, TCRdb rebuilt clones from the public reads, retaining in-frame beta chains. CDR3 protein duplicates are merged, each entry listing the most common genes and DNA. The table for this sample lists about 980,000 distinct CDR3 sequences; about 30% of them were counted only once. The ten largest account for roughly 28% of the sample. Reading from cysteine to phenylalanine, the CDR3 counts 15 amino acids. The kept DNA is CDR3 alone, 45 bases in frame from the first base. Deletion took 6 bases off V and 6 bases off J, with a span of 18 bases between the germline ends. In the germline V gene, CDR1 corresponds to MNHEY and CDR2 to SVGAGI. The treatment or condition label of this sample denotes: allogeneic hematopoietic cell transplantation with graft depleted of TCRalphabeta T cells and CD19 B cells. TCRalphabeta/CD19-depleted allogeneic hematopoietic cell grafts were given to the transplant recipients, all of whom were children.

A remark on this clonotype: The antigen it recognizes is unknown. Base-call qualities are not available, and no considerably larger clone is one nucleotide away.

The receptor was derived from a boy under two years old who had a stem cell transplant for SCID, so the T cells may come from the graft donor. Here the sequenced sample was PBMCs, mostly from graft donor cells, taken 360 days after TCRalphabeta/CD19-depleted stem cell transplant. The sequence joins TRBV6-5 to TRBJ2-1; confidence is insufficient to name the D gene. The base sequence is TGTGCCAGCAGCTTAGATCGCGGTAAGGGCAATGAGCAGTTCTTC. Its translation reads: CASSLDRGKGNEQFF.